This T cell receptor beta chain originates from a study of shared clonotypes between healthy human individuals. Broader study findings: Researchers sampled blood only, noting tissue repertoires likely differ. Roughly 5% of naive CD4 clonotypes were common to several donors.

About this clone: Its antigen is not known.

It was across several immunoSEQ plates that each subset's genomic DNA was evenly split. Using immunoSEQ multiplex PCR, the repertoire was profiled, and TCRdb retains in-frame clones only, with some absent. Here the sample spans approximately 1.1 million clones, 78% being singletons. Germline loops: CDR1 SNHLY, CDR2 FYNNEI. V shed 8 bases and J 2 bases; nucleotides not matched to a gene: 10. The CDR3 consists of 16 residues. This chain uses TRBV2 with TRBJ1-4, with 8 bases identical to TRBD1. This receptor was taken from a man aged 18 to 30 in good health. Some clones in this sample may be carry-over from other donors' samples. Material: memory CD4+ T cells from PBMCs. Subset of the sample: CD45RA-negative fraction. The chain's CDR3 is CASERQGAATNEKLFF. The CDR3 DNA sequence: TGTGCCAGCGAGCGCCAGGGGGCCGCCACTAATGAAAAACTGTTTTTT.